This T cell receptor beta chain was sequenced in a study of CD4 T cells in relation to SARS-CoV-2 and coronaviruses (dated by TCRdb to the early 2020s). About the study as a whole: In the ViraFEST assay, PBMCs were cultured with antigen for about eleven days, after which TCR beta CDR3s were sequenced to identify clonal expansions specific to the antigen. The roughly twelve convalescent patients included 8 males and 4 females; two subjects were Hispanic. Memory CD4+ T cell crossreactivity between SARS-CoV-2 and common cold coronavirus spike proteins was assessed at the TCR clonotype level in the study. HLA restriction was mapped for shared crossreactive spike epitopes using patient-derived lymphoblastoid cell lines. The Adaptive Biotechnologies TCR-sequencing kit was used to sequence samples from a few pre-COVID donors and the naive versus memory experiments, whereas other data were Illumina-based. A median age of 38.5 years, with a range of roughly 20 to 75 years, was recorded for the full convalescent cohort of about a dozen patients. A different, Illumina-based TCR-beta assay was used to sequence expansion assays from other donors in the study.

General study outcomes and caveats: Since the crossreactivity analysis centred on spike protein, crossreactivity against other viral proteins was not assessed. About 65% of donors had memory CD4+ clonotypes that crossrecognized SARS-CoV-2 and at least one common cold coronavirus spike. The study was limited by small numbers of patients and tested TCRs. Pre-pandemic and post-infection samples were not both contributed by any donor, so tracing of the source of pre-existing responses was limited. Compared with monoreactive clones, crossreactive clones had significantly weaker SARS-CoV-2-driven expansion, a result consistent with antigenic imprinting. Naive versus memory sequencing indicated that memory recall responses, rather than primary responses primed during culture, are detected by the assay.

CDR1 and CDR2 were assigned from the germline V gene as KGHDR and SFDVKD. Spanning cysteine to phenylalanine, the CDR3 consists of 14 amino acids. The entry retains the CDR3 DNA only, 42 bases that are in frame from base 1. Cut back by 6 bases and 2 bases, the V and J ends lie 11 bases apart. DNA from CEF-cultured naive and memory CD4+ T cells underwent immunoSEQ TCR-beta sequencing at survey level. As for the original processing: During preprocessing, nonproductive sequences were removed, along with CDR3s that did not begin with C, did not end with F or W, or were shorter than 7 amino acids. Antigen-specific clonotypes were called with the MANAFEST web app, based on expansion relative to reference and other culture wells. To be counted as positive, a clone had to show significant expansion compared with the reference culture, at an FDR below 0.05, in 2 of 3 replicate wells. A further requirement for positive clones was significant expansion compared with all other tandem wells, along with an odds ratio above 5. Cultured and uncultured naive and memory CD4+ repertoires were searched for previously identified spike- and CEF-reactive CDR3s. CDR3 homology was measured as pairwise Levenshtein distance, computed with the stringdist R package after trimming three terminal residues from each end. Sourced from immuneACCESS, this table was stored by TCRdb with only in-frame sequences that have V and J called. A share of the clones is absent; for the studies checked, an unresolved V gene accounts for under half, and the remainder has no known explanation. Clone size and V and J calls were adopted from that table, with D and trimming inferred from the DNA. This sample gives 36,000 or so clones in total; 77% of them show up just once. The top ten hold 2.5% to 3.5% of the sample.

Regarding this clone: This receptor's antigen is unknown. Within one base of it there is no much larger clone, and no base qualities were kept.

Naive and memory CD4+ T cells were separated from cryopreserved PBMCs by CD4 enrichment followed by EasySep naive CD4+ T cell enrichment. Sorted naive or memory CD4+ T cells (approximately 9.8 x 10^4) were cultured 1:1 with T cell-depleted PBMCs and CEF peptides for around ten days. In general, triplicate replicate wells were used for every peptide culture condition. Ficoll-Paque PLUS gradient centrifugation was used to isolate PBMCs from leukapheresis product or whole blood. PBMCs were either cryopreserved at -140 degrees C or used fresh in the expansion assay. The QIAamp Micro DNA Kit was used to extract genomic DNA from the CD4+ T cells.

The sequence was obtained from an adult with COVID-19. Material for sequencing was memory CD4+ T cells from PBMCs, cultured in vitro. The cell subset or site label here, explained by the study, means: memory (non-naive) CD4+ T cells. The chain is made from TRBV24-1 and TRBJ2-3; the D gene is possibly TRBD1, with 6 bases matching. The nucleotide sequence is given as TGTGCCACCAGTCCAGCAGGGGCCACAGATACGCAGTATTTT. Its protein reads: CATSPAGATDTQYF.